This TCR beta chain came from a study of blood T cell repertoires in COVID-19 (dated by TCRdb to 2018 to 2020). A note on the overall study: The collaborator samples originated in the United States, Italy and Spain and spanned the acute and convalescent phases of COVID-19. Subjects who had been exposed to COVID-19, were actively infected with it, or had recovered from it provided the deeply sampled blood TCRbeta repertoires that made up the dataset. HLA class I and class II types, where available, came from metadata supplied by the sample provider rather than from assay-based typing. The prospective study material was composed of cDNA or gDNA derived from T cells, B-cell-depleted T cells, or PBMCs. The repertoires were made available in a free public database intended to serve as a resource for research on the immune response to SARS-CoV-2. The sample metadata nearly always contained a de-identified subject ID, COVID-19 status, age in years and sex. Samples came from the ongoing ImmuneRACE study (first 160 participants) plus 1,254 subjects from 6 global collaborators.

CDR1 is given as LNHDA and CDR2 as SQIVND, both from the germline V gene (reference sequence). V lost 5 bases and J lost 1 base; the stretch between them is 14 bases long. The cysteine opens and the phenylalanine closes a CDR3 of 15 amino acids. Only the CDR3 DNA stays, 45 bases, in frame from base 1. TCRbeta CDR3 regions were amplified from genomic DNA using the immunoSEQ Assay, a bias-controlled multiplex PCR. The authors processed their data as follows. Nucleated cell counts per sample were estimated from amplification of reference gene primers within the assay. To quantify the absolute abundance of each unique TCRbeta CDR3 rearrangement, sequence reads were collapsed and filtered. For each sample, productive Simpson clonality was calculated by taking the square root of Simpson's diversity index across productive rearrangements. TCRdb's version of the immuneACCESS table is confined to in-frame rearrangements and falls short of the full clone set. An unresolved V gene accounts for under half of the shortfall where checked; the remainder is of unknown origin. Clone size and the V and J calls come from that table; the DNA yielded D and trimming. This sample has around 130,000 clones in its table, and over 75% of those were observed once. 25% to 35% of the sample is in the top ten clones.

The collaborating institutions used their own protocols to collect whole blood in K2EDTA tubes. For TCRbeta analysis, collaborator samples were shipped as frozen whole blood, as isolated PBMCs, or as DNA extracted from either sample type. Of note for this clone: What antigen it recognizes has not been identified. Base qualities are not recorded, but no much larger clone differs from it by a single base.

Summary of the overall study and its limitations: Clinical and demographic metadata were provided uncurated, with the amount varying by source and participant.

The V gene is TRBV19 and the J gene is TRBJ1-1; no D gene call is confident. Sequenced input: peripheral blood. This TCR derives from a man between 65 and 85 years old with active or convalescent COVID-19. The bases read TGTGCCAGTAGTTCCGCTGCGGTTGGGAACACTGAAGCTTTCTTT. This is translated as CASSSAAVGNTEAFF.